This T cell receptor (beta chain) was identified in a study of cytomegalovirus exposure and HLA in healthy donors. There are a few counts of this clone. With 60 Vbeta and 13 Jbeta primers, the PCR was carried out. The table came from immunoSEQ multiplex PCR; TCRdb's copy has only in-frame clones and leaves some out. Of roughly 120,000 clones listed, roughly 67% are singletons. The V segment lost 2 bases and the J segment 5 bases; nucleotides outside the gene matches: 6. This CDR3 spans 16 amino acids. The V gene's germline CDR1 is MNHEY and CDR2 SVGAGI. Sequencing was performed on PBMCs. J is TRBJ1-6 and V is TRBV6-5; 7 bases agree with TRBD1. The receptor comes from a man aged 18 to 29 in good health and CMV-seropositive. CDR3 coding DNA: TGTGCCAGCAGTTACCCGACAGGGCGGGATAATTCACCCCTCCACTTT. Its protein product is CASSYPTGRDNSPLHF.